Here is one TCR beta chain with its context. Amplification used 60 Vbeta primers and 13 Jbeta primers. Some clones are missing from TCRdb's copy, which holds only in-frame ones; the method was immunoSEQ multiplex PCR. The data hold around 97,000 clones, with approximately 72% observed a single time. This sample is drawn from a study of cytomegalovirus exposure and HLA in healthy donors. The CDR3 is 17 residues long. The germline V gene has CDR1 LGHNA and CDR2 YNFKEQ. V shed 0 bases and J 1 base; nucleotides not matched to a gene: 6. Sequencing was carried out using PBMCs. The chain links TRBV4-2 to TRBJ2-1; TRBD2 aligns across 7 bases. The source of this sequence is a woman between 50 and 59 years old in good health and CMV-seronegative. CDR3 residues: CASSQDHGGGSYNEQFF. In DNA, the CDR3 is TGTGCCAGCAGCCAAGATCATGGCGGGGGATCCTACAATGAGCAGTTCTTC.